This T cell receptor (beta chain) was recorded in a study of monozygotic twins with inflammatory bowel disease. Remarks on this clonotype: Its antigen is undetermined.

Study observations and caveats: TCRbeta inverse Simpson diversity was decreased in IBD patients versus healthy co-twins. Findings did not support one strong IBD-associated signal or clonotype.

There are 16 residues in the CDR3. Germline V lookup: CDR1 LNHDA, CDR2 SQIVND (reference sequence). Each UMI harboured a 6-nucleotide sample barcode and was appended via template switching. With the 5' RACE reads reprocessed, TCRdb shows one record per CDR3 protein and no DNA. This sample carries about 380,000 distinct CDR3 sequences, with 2.5% to 3% going to the ten biggest clones. For every donor, one blood sample of about 2.5 ml was drawn. This sequence originates from a human donor with ulcerative colitis or Crohn's disease, or a healthy co-twin of an affected twin (not recorded which). The sample was blood. The chain carries TRBV19 and TRBJ2-1. CDR3 sequence: CASSIAAGGFYNEQFF.